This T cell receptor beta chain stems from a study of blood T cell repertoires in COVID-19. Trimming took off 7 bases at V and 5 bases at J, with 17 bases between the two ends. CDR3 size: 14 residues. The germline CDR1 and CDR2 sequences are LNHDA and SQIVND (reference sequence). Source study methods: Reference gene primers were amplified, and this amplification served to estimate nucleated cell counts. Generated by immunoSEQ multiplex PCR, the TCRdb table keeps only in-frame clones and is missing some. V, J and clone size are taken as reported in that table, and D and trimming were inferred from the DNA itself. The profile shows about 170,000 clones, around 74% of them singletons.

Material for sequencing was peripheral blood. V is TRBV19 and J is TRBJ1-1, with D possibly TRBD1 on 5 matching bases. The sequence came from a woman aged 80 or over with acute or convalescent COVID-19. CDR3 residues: CASTLEGRRTEAFF. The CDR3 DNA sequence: TGTGCCAGTACCTTGGAGGGGCGGAGGACTGAAGCTTTCTTT.